This is a list of T cell receptor beta chains from one sample in a study of cytomegalovirus exposure and HLA in healthy donors. Only in-frame clones appear in the TCRdb table, and some are missing; sequencing was by immunoSEQ multiplex PCR. The sample totals roughly 120,000 clones; its top ten clones hold 5.5% to 8%. Sequenced sample: PBMCs. Source of these receptors: a middle-aged man in good health and CMV-seropositive. The CDR3 runs from the conserved cysteine through the conserved F or W.

V: TRBV7-3; J: TRBJ1-5; CDR3: CASSLPGGNQPQHF
V: TRBV6-5; J: TRBJ1-2; CDR3: CASSYSRASDYGYTF
V: TRBV2; J: TRBJ2-3; CDR3: CASSPPGTGVTDTQYF
V: TRBV11-2; J: TRBJ2-1; CDR3: CASSSTSGSFSEQFF
V: TRBV11-1; J: TRBJ1-5; CDR3: CASSLTGGQPQHF
V: TRBV7-6; J: TRBJ2-1; CDR3: CASSSLAGQGNEQFF
V: TRBV30; J: TRBJ2-7; CDR3: CAWKETYEQYF
V: TRBV27; J: TRBJ1-1; CDR3: CASSLLRPSGNTEAFF
V: TRBV10-1; J: TRBJ2-1; CDR3: CASQDPGLVWFF
V: TRBV6-4; J: TRBJ2-1; CDR3: CASRALGRREKGNEQFF
V: TRBV27; J: TRBJ2-1; CDR3: CASKVPSGYNEQFF
V: TRBV29-1; J: TRBJ1-2; CDR3: CSVADRQFSPNYGYTF
V: TRBV7-9; J: TRBJ1-2; CDR3: CASSLEGGGLYGYTF
V: TRBV19; J: TRBJ2-5; CDR3: CASSILHSPGETQYF
V: TRBV18; J: TRBJ2-7; CDR3: CASSPQGSAIHEQYF
V: TRBV28; J: TRBJ1-1; CDR3: CASRNVDRVNTEAFF
V: TRBV5-1; J: TRBJ1-3; CDR3: CASSPGLTGAIGNTIYF
V: TRBV4-3; J: NA; CDR3: CASSQERTSGFYEQYF
V: TRBV27; J: TRBJ2-7; CDR3: CASSSGQGSKYEQYF
V: TRBV18; J: TRBJ2-1; CDR3: CASSPLTRERINEQFF
V: TRBV11-2; J: TRBJ1-1; CDR3: CASSQAFEAFF
V: TRBV10-3; J: TRBJ1-5; CDR3: CATQTGTGKGNQPQHF
V: TRBV6-5; J: TRBJ2-7; CDR3: CASSSNFGGPREQYF
V: TRBV27; J: TRBJ2-7; CDR3: CASSLKRQGNPYEQYF
V: TRBV6-6; J: TRBJ2-3; CDR3: CASSSGTGRSDTQYF
V: TRBV14; J: TRBJ2-7; CDR3: CASSQPGTGSSEQYF
V: TRBV11-3; J: TRBJ2-3; CDR3: CASSPHSGSSTDTQYF